A selection of T cell receptor beta chains follows, all from one sample in a study of blood T cell repertoires in COVID-19. Profiled with immunoSEQ multiplex PCR; TCRdb holds only in-frame clones, not every one. The sample has roughly 180,000 clones; around 82% are singletons. Specimen: PBMCs or T cells enriched from blood (not recorded which). The receptors here all came from a man aged 35 to 55 who had recovered from COVID-19. CDR3s include the opening cysteine and the closing phenylalanine or tryptophan. Each record gives: J gene, D gene, V gene, clone size, CDR3 DNA, CDR3 protein. A D gene is named only where the DNA matches it firmly. Expanded clones are given a class, and other clones once, few, many or no size at all.

>TRBJ1-5|-|TRBV5-1|-
TGCGCCAGCAGCTTCGGGGGCAATCAGCCCCAGCATTTT
CASSFGGNQPQHF
>TRBJ2-1|TRBD2|TRBV12-3/TRBV12-4|-
TGTGCCAGCAGTTTCGGCGGGGGGTTACAGTTCTTC
CASSFGGGLQFF
>TRBJ1-2|-|TRBV5-1|-
TGCGCCAGCAGGTTCGGGGAAGGGAACTATGGCTACACCTTC
CASRFGEGNYGYTF
>TRBJ1-1|-|TRBV3-1/TRBV3-2|-
TGTGCCAGCAGCCAGCCGGGAGGGGGGGAAGCTTTCTTT
CASSQPGGGEAFF
>TRBJ2-7|-|TRBV6-5|-
TGTGCCAGCAGGGACTTCTACGAGCAGTACTTC
CASRDFYEQYF
>TRBJ2-3|TRBD2|TRBV5-1|-
TGCGCCAGCAGCTTCCTAGCGGGAGGAGAAGATACGCAGTATTTT
CASSFLAGGEDTQYF
>TRBJ1-6|-|TRBV10-3|-
TGTGCCATCAGTGAGTTTGGCAGTGATAATTCACCCCTCCACTTT
CAISEFGSDNSPLHF
>TRBJ1-5|TRBD1|TRBV6-6|-
TGTGCCAGCAGTGACCAGACAGGGGTGAATCAGCCCCAGCATTTT
CASSDQTGVNQPQHF
>TRBJ1-1|-|TRBV4-2|few
TGTGCCAGCAGCCCTTCTACCGCAGGCCGCACTGAAGCTTTCTTT
CASSPSTAGRTEAFF
>TRBJ2-7|TRBD1|TRBV6-2/TRBV6-3|-
TGTGCCAGCAGTTACTCCGTGGGACAGGGGGCGTACGAGCAGTACTTC
CASSYSVGQGAYEQYF
>TRBJ1-2|-|TRBV6-2/TRBV6-3|once
TGTGCCAGCAGCCTTGTACAGGGAATATCGGGCGGCTACACCTTC
CASSLVQGISGGYTF
>TRBJ1-1|TRBD1|TRBV4-2|-
TGTGCCAGCAGCCAAGATCGGGACAGGATGAACACTGAAGCTTTCTTT
CASSQDRDRMNTEAFF
>TRBJ1-1|TRBD1|TRBV5-4|-
TGTGCCAGCAGCTTCCGGGACAGGGGGCTTGCTTTCTTT
CASSFRDRGLAFF
>TRBJ2-1|TRBD2|TRBV28|-
TGTGCCAGCAGTCAAAGGCTAGCGGGAGTCCAGTACAATGAGCAGTTCTTC
CASSQRLAGVQYNEQFF
>TRBJ2-2|-|TRBV18|-
TGTGCCAGCTCGGAAGGAGCCGGCACCGGGGAGCTGTTTTTT
CASSEGAGTGELFF
>TRBJ2-3|-|TRBV18|-
TGTGCCAGCTCACCACAAAGGGGAAGTGGCACAGATACGCAGTATTTT
CASSPQRGSGTDTQYF
>TRBJ1-2|-|TRBV4-3|-
TGCGCCAGCAGCCAAGTGATTGCGGGGGCGGATGGCTACACCTTC
CASSQVIAGADGYTF
>TRBJ2-5|TRBD1|TRBV9|once
TGTGCCAGCAGCGTAGCTCCTATCGGGACAGGGGACGAGACCCAGTACTTC
CASSVAPIGTGDETQYF
>TRBJ2-5|TRBD2|TRBV6-5|-
TGTGCCAGCAGTTACAGGGAGGGACTAGCTTCGTACTTC
CASSYREGLASYF
>TRBJ2-2|-|TRBV10-1|once
TGCGCCAGCAGTGAACGACCCGGCACAGGACCCGGGGAGCTGTTTTTT
CASSERPGTGPGELFF
>TRBJ1-1|TRBD1|TRBV29-1|-
TGCAGCGTTGTGGGAGGCCAGGGGGCGACTGAAGCTTTCTTT
CSVVGGQGATEAFF
>TRBJ2-2|TRBD1|TRBV27|once
TGTGCCAGCACCCAGGGGGCTGCGGAGCTGTTTTTT
CASTQGAAELFF
>TRBJ2-2|-|TRBV5-1|-
TGCGCCAGCAGCTTCGGGTCCACCGGGGAGCTGTTTTTT
CASSFGSTGELFF
>TRBJ2-1|-|TRBV14|-
TGTGCCAGCAGCCTTTCCAGGAATGAGCAGTTCTTC
CASSLSRNEQFF
>TRBJ2-7|TRBD1|TRBV10-3|-
TGTGCCACTGCCACGGGACAGGGTCCCTACGAGCAGTACTTC
CATATGQGPYEQYF
>TRBJ2-1|-|TRBV9|-
TGTGCCAGCAGCGTAGAGGGGTACAATGAGCAGTTCTTC
CASSVEGYNEQFF
>TRBJ2-1|TRBD2|TRBV4-1|-
TGCGCCAGCAGCCAGAGGAACGTAGCGCGGGAGGGCCAGGACAATGAGCAGTTCTTC
CASSQRNVAREGQDNEQFF
>TRBJ2-5|-|TRBV7-3|many
TGTGCCAGCAGCTCCTCTTCGGGGAGCATGCGGGAGACCCAGTACTTC
CASSSSSGSMRETQYF
>TRBJ1-1|-|TRBV7-9|-
TGTGCCAGCAGCTTATGGCAGGATGAAGCTTTCTTT
CASSLWQDEAFF
>TRBJ1-2|-|TRBV29-1|few
TGCAGCGTTGCGGAGGGGTCCTATGGCTACACCTTC
CSVAEGSYGYTF
>TRBJ1-5|-|TRBV20-1|few
TGCAGTGCTAATGAGGACATCTATAGCAATCAGCCCCAGCATTTT
CSANEDIYSNQPQHF
>TRBJ1-6|-|TRBV2|-
TGTGCCAGCAGTGGTGTGGTTAGCTCACCCCTCCACTTT
CASSGVVSSPLHF
>TRBJ2-1|TRBD2|TRBV5-6|-
TGTGCCAGCAGCTTGGCTAGCGGGAGGGCCTACAATGAGCAGTTCTTC
CASSLASGRAYNEQFF
>TRBJ1-4|-|TRBV5-1|-
TGCGCCAGCAGCCGAAACACAGGGATTCAGGCAACTAATGAAAAACTGTTTTTT
CASSRNTGIQATNEKLFF
>TRBJ1-1|-|TRBV7-3|-
TGTGCCAGCAGCTTTAATACAGGATCAGGAGCTTTCTTT
CASSFNTGSGAFF
>TRBJ2-1|TRBD1|TRBV28|-
TGTGCCAGCAGCCCTCGACAGGGGGGAACCTACAATGAGCAGTTCTTC
CASSPRQGGTYNEQFF
>TRBJ1-2|-|TRBV29-1|-
TGCAGCGTTGAAAGACAGGCGATAAACTATGGCTACACCTTC
CSVERQAINYGYTF
>TRBJ2-1|TRBD2|TRBV5-4|few
TGTGCCAGCAGCTTGGATCCTAGCGGGAGGGCCATAGTGCATGAGCAGTTCTTC
CASSLDPSGRAIVHEQFF
>TRBJ1-6|TRBD1|TRBV5-1|-
TGCGCCAGCAGCCTACCGGGACAGCGGAATTCACCCCTCCACTTT
CASSLPGQRNSPLHF
>TRBJ2-3|-|TRBV2|-
TGTGCCAGCAGGGAGAACACAGATACGCAGTATTTT
CASRENTDTQYF
>TRBJ2-5|-|TRBV28|few
TGTGCCAGCAGTTTGATTACGGGAGAGACCCAGTACTTC
CASSLITGETQYF
>TRBJ2-7|-|TRBV14|-
TGTGCCAGCAGCTACGGCAGGGGTCGGCTCTACGAGCAGTACTTC
CASSYGRGRLYEQYF
>TRBJ1-1|-|TRBV6-4|-
TGTGCCAGCAGGCGGGATTTTGACACTGAAGCTTTCTTT
CASRRDFDTEAFF
>TRBJ1-6|-|TRBV30|-
TGTGCCTGGAGGGGGGGATGGGCCGACCCGGCCAATAATTCACCCCTCCACTTT
CAWRGGWADPANNSPLHF
>TRBJ1-6|-|TRBV10-2|once
TGCGCCAGCCGGTTCTATAATTCACCCCTCCACTTT
CASRFYNSPLHF
>TRBJ2-1|TRBD2|TRBV28|once
TGTGCCAGCAGTTTCCTAAGCGGGAGGGACTACAATGAGCAGTTCTTC
CASSFLSGRDYNEQFF
>TRBJ2-6|TRBD1|TRBV19|once
TGTGCCAGTAGGACGGGACAGGTCGATTCTGGGGCCAACGTCCTGACTTTC
CASRTGQVDSGANVLTF
>TRBJ1-1|-|TRBV7-3|-
TGTGCCAGCAACCTAGGTGGGGGCATGAACACTGAAGCTTTCTTT
CASNLGGGMNTEAFF
>TRBJ2-5|TRBD2|TRBV9|many
TGTGCCAGCAGCTTTTACGGGAGGCCCCAAGAGACCCAGTACTTC
CASSFYGRPQETQYF
>TRBJ1-2|TRBD1|TRBV7-2|-
TGTGCCAGCAGCCAAGATCAGGGGGTCGGTGGCTACACCTTC
CASSQDQGVGGYTF
>TRBJ2-1|TRBD2|TRBV11-2|-
TGTGCCAGCAGCCTTAGGACTAGCGGTGCCTACAATGAGCAGTTCTTC
CASSLRTSGAYNEQFF
>TRBJ1-4|-|TRBV4-2|-
TGTGCCAGCAGCCCGACAGCTACTAATGAAAAACTGTTTTTT
CASSPTATNEKLFF
>TRBJ2-5|-|TRBV4-1|few
TGCGCCAGCAGCCAAGTCGTCGGGGAGACCCAGTACTTC
CASSQVVGETQYF
>TRBJ1-5|TRBD1|TRBV2|-
TGTGCCAGCAGTCGAATGGGGACAGGGGGGAATCAGCCCCAGCATTTT
CASSRMGTGGNQPQHF